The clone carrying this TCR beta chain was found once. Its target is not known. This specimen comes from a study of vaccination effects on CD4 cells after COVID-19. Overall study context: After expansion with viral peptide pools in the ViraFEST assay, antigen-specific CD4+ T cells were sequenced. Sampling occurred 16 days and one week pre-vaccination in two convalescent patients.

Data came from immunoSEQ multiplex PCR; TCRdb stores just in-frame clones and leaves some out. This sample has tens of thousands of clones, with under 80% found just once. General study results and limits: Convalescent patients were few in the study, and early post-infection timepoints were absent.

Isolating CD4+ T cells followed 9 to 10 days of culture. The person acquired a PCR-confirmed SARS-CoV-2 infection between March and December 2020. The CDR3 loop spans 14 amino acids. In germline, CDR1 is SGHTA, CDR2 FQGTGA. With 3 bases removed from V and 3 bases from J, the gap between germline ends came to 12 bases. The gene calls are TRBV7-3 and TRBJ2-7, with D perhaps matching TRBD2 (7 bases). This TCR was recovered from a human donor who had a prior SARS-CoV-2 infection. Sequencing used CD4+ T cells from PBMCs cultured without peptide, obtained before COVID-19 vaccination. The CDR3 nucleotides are TGTGCCAGCAGCTTGGCGGGGGCAAACTACGAGCAGTACTTC. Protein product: CASSLAGANYEQYF.